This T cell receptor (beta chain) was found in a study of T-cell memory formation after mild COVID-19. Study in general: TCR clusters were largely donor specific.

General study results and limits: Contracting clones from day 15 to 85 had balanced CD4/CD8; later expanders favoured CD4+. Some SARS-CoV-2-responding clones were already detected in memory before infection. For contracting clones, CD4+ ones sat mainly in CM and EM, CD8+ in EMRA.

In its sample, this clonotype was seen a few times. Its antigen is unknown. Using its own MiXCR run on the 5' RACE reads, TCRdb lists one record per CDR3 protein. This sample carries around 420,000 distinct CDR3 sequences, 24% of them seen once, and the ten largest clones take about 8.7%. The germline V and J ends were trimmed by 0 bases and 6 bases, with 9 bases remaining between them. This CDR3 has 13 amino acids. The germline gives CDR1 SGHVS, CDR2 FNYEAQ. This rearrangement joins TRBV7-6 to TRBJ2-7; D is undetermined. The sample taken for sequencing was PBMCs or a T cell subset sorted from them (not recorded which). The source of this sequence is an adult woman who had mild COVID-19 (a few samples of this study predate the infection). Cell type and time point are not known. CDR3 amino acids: CASSLAYGSEQYF. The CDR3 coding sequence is TGTGCCAGCAGCTTAGCGTACGGATCCGAGCAGTACTTC.